This TCR beta chain was retrieved from a study of shared clonotypes between healthy human individuals. About this clone: Other DNA sequences in the sample encode the same CDR3.

Assay: immunoSEQ multiplex PCR; the TCRdb copy retains only in-frame clones and omits some. The sample includes about a million clones, 65% to 80% of them seen just once. V lost 0 bases to trimming and J lost 2 bases, with 8 bases between them. Germline values: CDR1 SGHVS, CDR2 FQNEAQ. The CDR3 length is 15 residues. This chain links TRBV7-8 with TRBJ1-3; D perhaps matches TRBD1 (5 bases). The receptor was derived from a man in his late teens or twenties in good health. The sequenced sample was memory CD4+ T cells sorted from blood. Subset described: CD45RA-negative fraction. CDR3 coding DNA: TGTGCCAGCAGCTTAGCCGGGGGAACTGGAAACACCATATATTTT. The encoded protein is CASSLAGGTGNTIYF.